These 31 T cell receptor beta chains share one sample of origin, sequenced in a study of blood T cell repertoires in COVID-19. Measured with immunoSEQ multiplex PCR; TCRdb has only the in-frame clones, and not every one. The sample contains 140,000 to 150,000 clones, 70% to 90% of which appear only once. Sequencing was carried out using peripheral blood. These receptors originate from a woman aged 60-75 years with COVID-19, enrolled during active disease.

This chain joins TRBV4-2 and TRBJ2-5; 9 bases match TRBD2. With V trimmed by 0 bases and J by 4 bases, 6 bases remained unmatched. CDR1 and CDR2 from the germline V gene are LGHNA and YNFKEQ. This CDR3 has 16 amino acids. The CDR3 nucleotides read TGTGCCAGCAGCCAAGACTGGCGGGGGGGCTTAGAGACCCAGTACTTC. Protein product: CASSQDWRGGLETQYF.

This sequence joins TRBV9 and TRBJ2-3, with D possibly TRBD1 on 6 matching bases. CDR3 length equals 16 residues. The V end lost 4 bases, the J end lost 1 base, and 16 bases lay between the germline ends. Germline lookup yields CDR1 SGDLS and CDR2 YYNGEE. The DNA of the CDR3 is TGTGCCAGCAGCATCAGGGGAAAGGGGGGCACAGATACGCAGTATTTT. The encoded protein is CASSIRGKGGTDTQYF.

J is TRBJ2-7 and V is TRBV3-1 (or the pseudogene TRBV3-2), with D maybe TRBD1 (5 bases). In germline, CDR1 is LGHDT, CDR2 YNNKEL (reference sequence). CDR3 length equals 16 residues. Trimming took 1 base from V and 2 from J, leaving 15 bases between them. CDR3 sequence (DNA): TGTGCCAGCAGCCAAGCGGGCGGACACCATACCTACGAGCAGTACTTC. Protein product: CASSQAGGHHTYEQYF.

The chain joins TRBV24-1 to TRBJ2-2; D gene unclear. CDR1 KGHDR and CDR2 SFDVKD come from the germline V gene. The V end lost 1 base, the J end lost 6 bases, and 8 bases lay between the germline ends. The CDR3 is 14 residues long. The CDR3 coding sequence is TGTGCCACCAGTGATTTAGACTCCGCCGGGGAGCTGTTTTTT. It specifies CATSDLDSAGELFF.

This chain connects TRBV27 to TRBJ2-7; possibly TRBD1 for D (6 bases). Germline CDR1 is MNHEY and CDR2 is SMNVEV (reference sequence). This CDR3 is built from 14 residues. Trimming left V 4 bases short and J 1 base short, with 11 bases between. The CDR3 coding sequence is TGTGCCAGCAGTTCGTGGGACAAGTCCTACGAGCAGTACTTC. Translated: CASSSWDKSYEQYF.

The chain carries TRBV2 and TRBJ2-3; D is unclear. Germline values: CDR1 SNHLY, CDR2 FYNNEI. Trimming shortened V by 4 bases and J by 10 bases, and 9 bases separated the two germline ends. The length of the CDR3 is 11 residues. The CDR3 DNA follows: TGTGCCAGCAGTGGGCTGTATGCGCAGTATTTT. Translated, it gives CASSGLYAQYF.

The chain combines TRBV6-2 or TRBV6-3 with TRBJ2-1; tentatively, D is TRBD1 (5 bases). Looked up from germline, CDR1 is MNHEY and CDR2 is SVGEGT. Trimming shortened V by 6 bases and J by 5 bases, and 8 bases separated the two germline ends. The CDR3 sequence is 12 residues long. The chain's CDR3 is CASSQGDNEQFF. The CDR3, as DNA: TGTGCCAGCAGCCAAGGGGACAATGAGCAGTTCTTC.

This sequence joins TRBV21-1 and TRBJ1-6; the table gives TRBD1 as D, unverified against the DNA. TRBV21-1 is termed a pseudogene. This CDR3 spans 17 amino acids. CDR3 sequence: CASSKEFRAGGASPLHF. CDR3 nucleotide sequence: TGTGCCAGCAGCAAGGAATTTAGGGCAGGGGGCGCTTCACCCCTCCACTTT.

V and J are TRBV6-5 and TRBJ1-2; no reliable D call. Germline lookup yields CDR1 MNHEY and CDR2 SVGAGI. CDR3 length: 16 residues. Trimming shortened V by 2 bases and J by 5 bases, and 18 bases separated the two germline ends. Here the CDR3 reads CASSYVGHRELYGYTF. CDR3 bases: TGTGCCAGCAGTTACGTAGGGCACCGGGAGCTTTATGGCTACACCTTC.

The chain links TRBV7-8 to TRBJ2-1; TRBD1 matches 10 bases. This CDR3 is built from 14 residues. CDR1 and CDR2 from the germline V gene are SGHVS and FQNEAQ. The CDR3 loop is CGSGRQGAGNEQFF. CDR3 nucleotides: TGTGGTAGTGGGAGACAGGGGGCTGGCAATGAGCAGTTCTTC.

The chain carries TRBV5-6 and TRBJ2-7, with TRBD1 matching 8 bases. This CDR3 spans 15 amino acids. The V gene's germline CDR1 is SGHDT and CDR2 YYEEEE. V lost 2 bases, J lost 12 bases, and 16 bases stayed unmatched. The CDR3, as DNA: TGTGCCAGCAGCTTTGGAGGTGGGCAGGGGGCTATCGGGTACTTC. Its translation: CASSFGGGQGAIGYF. Supplemented by reference TRBV5-6 and TRBJ2-7, the full variable domain reads DAGVTQSPTHLIKTRGQQVTLRCSPKSGHDTVSWYQQALGQGPQFIFQYYEEEERQRGNFPDRFSGHQFPNYSSELNVNALLLGDSALYLCASSFGGGQGAIGYFGPGTRLTVT.

The chain combines TRBV6-2 or TRBV6-3 with TRBJ2-1; 10 bases fit TRBD2. The CDR3 is 16 residues long. CDR1 is MNHEY and CDR2 is SVGEGT in the germline V gene. The V gene end was trimmed by 4 bases and the J gene end by 4 bases; junction bases not matched to a gene: 7. CDR3 amino acids: CASSSYSGGAYNEQFF. The DNA for the CDR3 is TGTGCCAGCAGTTCATACAGCGGGGGGGCGTACAATGAGCAGTTCTTC.

J is TRBJ2-2 and V is TRBV25-1, with 8 positions matching TRBD1. Germline trimming cut 5 bases from V and 4 bases from J; bases unmatched to any gene: 6. This CDR3 is built from 15 residues. The germline CDR1 and CDR2 sequences are MGHDK and SYGVNS. CDR3 residues: CASSTTGAPTGELFF. In nucleotides, the CDR3 is TGTGCCAGCAGTACGACAGGGGCCCCCACCGGGGAGCTGTTTTTT.

This clone was counted only a few times. The DNA of the CDR3 is TGTGCCAGCAGTCCCCCCGAACAGGGATTCTCCGAGCAGTACTTC. It yields the protein CASSPPEQGFSEQYF. This chain uses TRBV28 with TRBJ2-7, with D maybe TRBD1 (6 bases). Germline V gives CDR1 MDHEN, CDR2 SYDVKM. The length of the CDR3 is 15 residues. The V and J ends lost 5 bases and 6 bases respectively, with 20 bases between them.

V and J are TRBV18 and TRBJ1-2; TRBD1 agrees at 8 bases. V lost 3 bases and J lost 7; bases outside the gene matches: 4. CDR3 length: 13 amino acids. The germline CDR1 and CDR2 sequences are KGHSH and LQKENI. CDR3 residues: CASSPQGARGYTF. The DNA of the CDR3 is TGTGCCAGCTCACCGCAGGGGGCCCGTGGCTACACCTTC.

The rearrangement links TRBV2 to TRBJ1-5; 7 positions agree with TRBD1. In germline, CDR1 is SNHLY, CDR2 FYNNEI. After removal of 6 bases from V and 9 bases from J, the junction contained 8 bases not matched to a gene. This CDR3 spans 13 amino acids. This chain's CDR3 is CASRVTGMGPQHF. CDR3 nucleotides: TGTGCCAGCAGGGTGACAGGGATGGGGCCCCAGCATTTT.

V gene TRBV19 combines with J gene TRBJ1-2, with D perhaps TRBD1 (5 bases). Germline lookup yields CDR1 LNHDA and CDR2 SQIVND (reference sequence). V was pared by 1 base and J by 4 bases, with 13 bases between. This CDR3 spans 15 amino acids. Written as DNA, the CDR3 is TGTGCCAGTAGTATAGGCGGGGGGGACCCCTATGGCTACACCTTC. Amino acids: CASSIGGGDPYGYTF.

The chain carries TRBV7-2 and TRBJ2-1; 9 bases agree with TRBD2. CDR1 and CDR2 (germline): SGHTA, FQGNSA. Trimming at V came to 5 bases and at J to 4 bases, leaving 12 bases not matched to a gene. CDR3 length equals 17 residues. The CDR3 spells CASSRSGGTLYYNEQFF. CDR3 coding DNA: TGTGCCAGCAGCCGGAGCGGGGGGACTCTCTATTACAATGAGCAGTTCTTC.

The chain joins TRBV2 to TRBJ2-7, with D unresolved. CDR1 and CDR2 (germline): SNHLY, FYNNEI. The CDR3 is 12 residues long. Trimming cost V 6 bases and J 5 bases, with 11 bases left between them. This CDR3 is CASRAFADEQYF. The CDR3 coding sequence is TGTGCCAGCAGGGCATTTGCCGACGAGCAGTACTTC.

The chain uses TRBV5-4 and TRBJ2-5; 9 nucleotides match TRBD1. Germline CDR1 reads SGHNT; CDR2 reads YYREEE (reference sequence). This CDR3 region has 16 residues. V shed 5 bases and J 4 bases; nucleotides not matched to a gene: 12. This chain's CDR3 is CASSLGRTGGVETQYF. The CDR3 nucleotides are TGTGCCAGCAGTTTAGGCCGTACAGGGGGCGTAGAGACCCAGTACTTC.

The J gene is TRBJ1-1, the V gene TRBV29-1; D possibly corresponds to TRBD1 (5 bases). The CDR3 consists of 11 residues. Trimming left V 4 bases short and J 5 bases short, with 8 bases between. Germline-derived CDR1 and CDR2 are SQVTM and ANQGSEA. The CDR3 region has the DNA TGCAGCGTTGGACGGGGGACTGAAGCTTTCTTT. Protein sequence: CSVGRGTEAFF. The full variable domain, in which reference TRBV29-1 and TRBJ1-1 provide the parts outside the CDR3, is SAVISQKPSRDICQRGTSLTIQCQVDSQVTMMFWYRQQPGQSLTLIATANQGSEATYESGFVIDKFPISRPNLTFSTLTVSNMSPEDSSIYLCSVGRGTEAFFGQGTRLTVV.

In this sample, this clone turned up once. The J gene is TRBJ2-1, the V gene TRBV3-1 (or the pseudogene TRBV3-2); 7 bases are shared with TRBD1. This CDR3 has 15 amino acids. Germline values: CDR1 LGHDT, CDR2 YNNKEL (reference sequence). V gave up 5 bases and J gave up 6 bases; unmatched junction bases: 10. The CDR3 loop reads CASSFGTVAGNEQFF. The CDR3 DNA sequence: TGTGCCAGCAGCTTTGGGACAGTGGCTGGCAATGAGCAGTTCTTC.

This clone was observed a handful of times. The V and J genes are TRBV19 and TRBJ1-3; TRBD1 is a possible D gene (6 bases). Between the trimmed V and J ends, which lost 6 bases and 8 bases, there was a span of 23 bases. The CDR3 loop spans 16 amino acids. Germline-derived CDR1 and CDR2 are LNHDA and SQIVND (reference sequence). CDR3 region: CASSETPQGFWHTIYF. For the CDR3, the DNA is TGTGCCAGTAGCGAGACCCCACAGGGATTCTGGCACACCATATATTTT.

The rearrangement uses TRBV4-3 and TRBJ2-2, with a possible D match to TRBD1 (6 bases). The CDR3 length is 17 residues. The V end was cut by 0 bases, the J end by 3 bases, with 14 bases between. Germline-derived CDR1 and CDR2 are LGHNA and YSLEER. The CDR3 nucleotides are TGCGCCAGCAGCCAAGACACAGGGTTCGTAGACACCGGGGAGCTGTTTTTT. It specifies CASSQDTGFVDTGELFF.

The gene calls are TRBV14 and TRBJ2-5; 14 bases map to TRBD2. V lost 3 bases and J lost 1; bases outside the gene matches: 1. CDR1 and CDR2 (germline): SGHDN, FVKESK. This CDR3 is 16 amino acids long. The CDR3 DNA sequence: TGTGCCAGCAGCCAGGGACTAGCGGGGGCCCAAGAGACCCAGTACTTC. This codes for CASSQGLAGAQETQYF. The whole variable domain, remainder taken from reference TRBV14 and TRBJ2-5, is EAGVTQFPSHSVIEKGQTVTLRCDPISGHDNLYWYRRVMGKEIKFLLHFVKESKQDESGMPNNRFLAERTGGTYSTLKVQPAELEDSGVYFCASSQGLAGAQETQYFGPGTRLLVL.

The chain links TRBV2 to TRBJ1-1, with TRBD1 identical over 10 bases. The J segment lost 4 bases and the V segment lost 6 bases, leaving 5 bases of the junction unmatched. The length of the CDR3 is 14 residues. CDR1 is SNHLY, CDR2 FYNNEI, per germline. The CDR3, as DNA: TGTGCCAGCAGGACAGGGGGCTGGGGCACTGAAGCTTTCTTT. It is translated as CASRTGGWGTEAFF.

The chain carries TRBV12-3 or TRBV12-4 and TRBJ1-1; D ambiguous. This CDR3 is 12 amino acids long. V was trimmed by 2 bases and J by 5 bases, leaving 6 bases between them. The CDR3 DNA reads as TGTGCCAGCAGTTTAACTGTGACTGAAGCTTTCTTT. Amino acid sequence: CASSLTVTEAFF.

The gene calls are TRBV2 and TRBJ1-3; 8 nucleotides agree with TRBD1. CDR1 and CDR2 from the germline V gene are SNHLY and FYNNEI. This CDR3 region has 14 residues. J gave up 2 bases and V 6 bases, and 3 bases lay outside the gene matches. As DNA, the CDR3 is TGTGCCAGCAGCCAACAGGGGGCTGGAAACACCATATATTTT. As protein: CASSQQGAGNTIYF.

This clone was observed once. The rearrangement joins TRBV18 to TRBJ1-1; TRBD1 is a possible D gene (6 bases). The CDR3 is 15 amino acids. The germline V gene encodes CDR1 KGHSH and CDR2 LQKENI. Trimming pared 4 bases from V and 1 base from J, leaving 13 bases between. The CDR3 DNA is TGTGCCAGCTCACGAAACACGGACAGGAACACTGAAGCTTTCTTT. This translates into CASSRNTDRNTEAFF.

This chain joins TRBV6-2 or TRBV6-3 and TRBJ2-3; TRBD2 matches at 10 bases. Losses at the gene ends were 0 bases for V and 4 bases for J; bases not matched to a gene: 10. The CDR3 length is 18 residues. Germline CDR1 MNHEY, CDR2 SVGEGT. CDR3 coding DNA: TGTGCCAGCAGTTACTCGATAGAAAGGCTAGCGGGAGCAGATACGCAGTATTTT. Residues: CASSYSIERLAGADTQYF.

This chain joins TRBV6-2 or TRBV6-3 and TRBJ2-7, with a weak D call TRBD2 (7 bases). Trimming removed 2 bases from V and 2 bases from J, with 16 bases in between. This CDR3 is built from 16 residues. The V gene's germline CDR1 is MNHEY and CDR2 SVGEGT. CDR3 region: CASSYGRGPTTYEQYF. The CDR3 DNA reads TGTGCCAGCAGTTACGGGCGGGGGCCAACGACCTACGAGCAGTACTTC.